These T cell receptor beta chains were read from a single sample in a study of regulatory T cells in long-lasting Graves disease. TCRdb independently ran MiXCR on the multiplex PCR reads; one entry per CDR3 protein. This table has approximately 480,000 distinct CDR3 sequences, 15% to 20% appearing once. This same sample was also part of a study on T cells in Graves' hyperthyroidism and ophthalmopathy.

The sequenced sample was peripheral blood mononuclear cells (PBMCs), obtained at new diagnosis, from a patient treated with antithyroid drugs. Receptors originate from a man aged 35 to 55 with Graves disease. The CDR3 runs from the conserved cysteine through the conserved F or W. Each record gives: D gene, V gene, clone size, CDR3 length, J gene, CDR3 protein, CDR3 DNA. The D gene is left open where the match is weak. Size is omitted from some rows. Given values are once, few, many or a class for expanded clones.

d_call: TRBD1
v_call: TRBV28
clone_size: -
cdr3_length: 15
j_call: TRBJ1-2
cdr3_aa: CASSLFPGGYYGYTF
cdr3_nt: TGTGCCAGCAGTTTATTTCCAGGGGGCTACTATGGCTACACCTTC

d_call: TRBD1
v_call: TRBV12-3/TRBV12-4
clone_size: -
cdr3_length: 15
j_call: TRBJ1-5
cdr3_aa: CASSLRQGALQPQHF
cdr3_nt: TGTGCCAGCAGCCTTCGACAGGGGGCGCTTCAGCCCCAGCATTTT

d_call: -
v_call: TRBV7-2
clone_size: many
cdr3_length: 13
j_call: TRBJ2-1
cdr3_aa: CASSWGVRDEQFF
cdr3_nt: TGTGCCAGCAGCTGGGGGGTCAGGGATGAGCAGTTCTTC

d_call: -
v_call: TRBV10-3
clone_size: many
cdr3_length: 15
j_call: TRBJ2-3
cdr3_aa: CAIKVRGTSTDTQYF
cdr3_nt: TGTGCCATCAAAGTTCGAGGGACTAGCACAGATACGCAGTATTTT

d_call: -
v_call: TRBV24-1
clone_size: -
cdr3_length: 12
j_call: TRBJ2-1
cdr3_aa: CATSVPGHEQFF
cdr3_nt: TGTGCCACCAGTGTCCCTGGCCATGAGCAGTTCTTC

d_call: TRBD1
v_call: TRBV6-2/TRBV6-3
clone_size: few
cdr3_length: 16
j_call: TRBJ1-5
cdr3_aa: CASSKDSGQGHQPQHF
cdr3_nt: TGTGCCAGCAGTAAAGACTCGGGACAGGGCCATCAGCCCCAGCATTTT

d_call: TRBD1
v_call: TRBV12-5
clone_size: few
cdr3_length: 16
j_call: TRBJ2-4
cdr3_aa: CASGLYKQGARDIQYF
cdr3_nt: TGTGCTAGTGGTTTGTACAAACAGGGGGCGAGAGACATTCAGTACTTC

d_call: -
v_call: TRBV2
clone_size: many
cdr3_length: 13
j_call: TRBJ2-3
cdr3_aa: CASSENRPDTQYF
cdr3_nt: TGTGCCAGCAGTGAGAATAGGCCAGATACGCAGTATTTT

d_call: -
v_call: TRBV2
clone_size: many
cdr3_length: 13
j_call: TRBJ2-1
cdr3_aa: CASRETRSNEQFF
cdr3_nt: TGTGCCAGCAGGGAAACTAGGTCCAATGAGCAGTTCTTC

d_call: -
v_call: TRBV12-3/TRBV12-4
clone_size: many
cdr3_length: 11
j_call: TRBJ2-7
cdr3_aa: CASSGRLEQYF
cdr3_nt: TGTGCCAGCAGTGGAAGGTTGGAGCAGTACTTC

d_call: TRBD2
v_call: TRBV4-1
clone_size: few
cdr3_length: 17
j_call: TRBJ2-1
cdr3_aa: CASSQPLAGFSYNEQFF
cdr3_nt: TGCGCCAGCAGCCAACCGTTAGCGGGATTCTCCTACAATGAGCAGTTCTTC

d_call: -
v_call: TRBV5-1
clone_size: -
cdr3_length: 16
j_call: TRBJ2-7
cdr3_aa: CASSPGLNPNTYEQYF
cdr3_nt: TGCGCCAGCAGCCCGGGACTGAACCCTAATACCTACGAGCAGTACTTC

d_call: TRBD1
v_call: TRBV7-9
clone_size: few
cdr3_length: 16
j_call: TRBJ1-1
cdr3_aa: CASSLGGRQGVAEAFF
cdr3_nt: TGTGCCAGCAGCTTAGGCGGGAGGCAGGGGGTCGCTGAAGCTTTCTTT

d_call: -
v_call: TRBV7-9
clone_size: -
cdr3_length: 9
j_call: TRBJ1-1
cdr3_aa: CASGGDAFF
cdr3_nt: TGTGCCAGCGGCGGTGATGCTTTCTTT

d_call: TRBD1
v_call: TRBV4-1
clone_size: -
cdr3_length: 20
j_call: TRBJ2-1
cdr3_aa: CASSLTSPGQGATVLNEQFF
cdr3_nt: TGCGCCAGCAGCCTAACAAGCCCGGGACAGGGGGCTACGGTGCTCAATGAGCAGTTCTTC

d_call: TRBD2
v_call: TRBV6-2/TRBV6-3
clone_size: -
cdr3_length: 18
j_call: TRBJ2-3
cdr3_aa: CASSTQRRSGGSTDTQYF
cdr3_nt: TGTGCCAGCAGTACTCAAAGGCGTAGCGGGGGAAGCACAGATACGCAGTATTTT

d_call: TRBD2
v_call: TRBV28
clone_size: once
cdr3_length: 17
j_call: TRBJ2-6
cdr3_aa: CASSLGLAGAGANVLTF
cdr3_nt: TGTGCCAGCAGTCTGGGACTAGCGGGAGCTGGGGCCAACGTCCTGACTTTC